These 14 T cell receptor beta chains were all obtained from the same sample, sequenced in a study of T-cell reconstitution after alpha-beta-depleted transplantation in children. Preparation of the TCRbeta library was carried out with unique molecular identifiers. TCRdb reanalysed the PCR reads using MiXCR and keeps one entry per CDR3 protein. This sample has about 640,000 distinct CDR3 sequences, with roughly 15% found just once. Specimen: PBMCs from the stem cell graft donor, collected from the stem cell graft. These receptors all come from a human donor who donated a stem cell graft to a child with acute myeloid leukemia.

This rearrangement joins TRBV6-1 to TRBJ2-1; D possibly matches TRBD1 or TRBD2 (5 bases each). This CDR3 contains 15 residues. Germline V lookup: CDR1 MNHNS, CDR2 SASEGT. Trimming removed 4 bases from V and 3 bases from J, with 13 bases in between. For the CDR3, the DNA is TGTGCCAGCAGTGGTGGGACGGAGTTCTACAATGAGCAGTTCTTC. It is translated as CASSGGTEFYNEQFF.

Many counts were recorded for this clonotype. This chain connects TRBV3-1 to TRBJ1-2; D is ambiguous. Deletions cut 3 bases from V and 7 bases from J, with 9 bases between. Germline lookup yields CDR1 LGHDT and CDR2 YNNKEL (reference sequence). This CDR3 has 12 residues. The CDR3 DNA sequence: TGTGCCAGCAGCCAGTCCACCGGTGGCTACACCTTC. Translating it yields CASSQSTGGYTF.

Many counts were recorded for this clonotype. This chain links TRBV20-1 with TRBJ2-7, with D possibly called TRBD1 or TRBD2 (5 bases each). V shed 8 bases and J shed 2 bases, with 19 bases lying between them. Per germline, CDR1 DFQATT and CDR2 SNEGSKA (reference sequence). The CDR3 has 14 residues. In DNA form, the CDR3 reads TGCAGTTCCGTCCCGACAAGGGACGCCTACGAGCAGTACTTC. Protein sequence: CSSVPTRDAYEQYF.

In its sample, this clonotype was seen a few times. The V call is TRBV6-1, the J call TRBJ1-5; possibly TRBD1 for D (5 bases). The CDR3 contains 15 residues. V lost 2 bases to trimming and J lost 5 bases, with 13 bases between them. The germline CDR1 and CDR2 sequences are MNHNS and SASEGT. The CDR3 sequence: CASSEPSGRYQPQHF. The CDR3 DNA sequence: TGTGCCAGCAGTGAACCGTCGGGACGTTATCAGCCCCAGCATTTT.

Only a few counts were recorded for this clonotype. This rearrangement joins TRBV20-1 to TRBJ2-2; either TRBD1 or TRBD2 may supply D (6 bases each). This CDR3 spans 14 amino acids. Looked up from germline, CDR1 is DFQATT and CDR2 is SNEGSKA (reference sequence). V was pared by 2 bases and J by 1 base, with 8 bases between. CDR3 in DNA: TGCAGTGCTAGAAGGGGGGTGAACACCGGGGAGCTGTTTTTT. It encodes CSARRGVNTGELFF.

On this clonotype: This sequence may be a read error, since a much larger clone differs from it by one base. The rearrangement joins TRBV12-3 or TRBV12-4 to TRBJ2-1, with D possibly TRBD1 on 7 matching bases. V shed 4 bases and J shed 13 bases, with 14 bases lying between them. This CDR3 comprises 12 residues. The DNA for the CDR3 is TGTGCCAGCAGTTCCCAGGGGGGTGACCAGTTCTTC. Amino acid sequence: CASSSQGGDQFF.

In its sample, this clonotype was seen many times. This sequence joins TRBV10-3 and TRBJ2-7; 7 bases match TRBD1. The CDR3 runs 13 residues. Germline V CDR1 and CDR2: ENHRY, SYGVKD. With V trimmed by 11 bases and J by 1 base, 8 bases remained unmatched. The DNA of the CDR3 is TGTGCCGTAGGGACAGCACCTTCCTACGAGCAGTACTTC. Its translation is CAVGTAPSYEQYF.

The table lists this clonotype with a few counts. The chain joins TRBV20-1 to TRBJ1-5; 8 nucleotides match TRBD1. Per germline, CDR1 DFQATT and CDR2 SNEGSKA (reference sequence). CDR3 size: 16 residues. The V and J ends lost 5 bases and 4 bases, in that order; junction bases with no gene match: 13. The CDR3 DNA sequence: TGCAGTGCTTTACGACAGGGGATGGTTAGAAATCAGCCCCAGCATTTT. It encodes CSALRQGMVRNQPQHF.

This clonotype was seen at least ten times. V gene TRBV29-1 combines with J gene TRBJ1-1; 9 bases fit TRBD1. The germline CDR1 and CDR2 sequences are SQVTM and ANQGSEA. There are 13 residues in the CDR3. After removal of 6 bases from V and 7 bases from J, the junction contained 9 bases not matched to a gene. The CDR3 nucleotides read TGCAGCGTCGAGGGGACAGGGCCCGGTGAAGCTTTCTTT. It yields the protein CSVEGTGPGEAFF.

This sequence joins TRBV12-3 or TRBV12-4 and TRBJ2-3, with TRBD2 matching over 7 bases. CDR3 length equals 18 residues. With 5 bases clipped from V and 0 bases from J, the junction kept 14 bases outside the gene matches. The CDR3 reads CASSIAKSGGTSTDTQYF. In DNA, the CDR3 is TGTGCCAGCAGTATTGCGAAGTCCGGGGGGACTAGCACAGATACGCAGTATTTT.

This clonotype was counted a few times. In DNA, the CDR3 is TGCGCCAGCAGCCAAGATGACACAGCTGCCTACGAGCAGTACTTC. It is translated as CASSQDDTAAYEQYF. This rearrangement joins TRBV4-3 to TRBJ2-7; no reliable D call. The CDR3 length is 15 residues. Germline V lookup: CDR1 LGHNA, CDR2 YSLEER. V was cut by 0 bases and J by 2 bases, with 11 bases left in between.

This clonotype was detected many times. The CDR3 loop is CSARDGADYQETQYF. CDR3 nucleotide sequence: TGCAGTGCTAGAGATGGGGCGGATTACCAAGAGACCCAGTACTTC. The chain is built from TRBV20-1 and TRBJ2-5, with a tentative D call TRBD1 (5 bases). V lost 0 bases and J lost 0, with 11 bases in between. The CDR3 consists of 15 residues. CDR1 is DFQATT and CDR2 is SNEGSKA in the germline V gene (reference sequence).

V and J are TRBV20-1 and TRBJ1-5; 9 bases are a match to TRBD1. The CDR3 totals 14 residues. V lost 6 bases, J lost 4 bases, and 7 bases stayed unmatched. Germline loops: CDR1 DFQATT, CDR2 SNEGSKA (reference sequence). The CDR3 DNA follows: TGCAGTGCCTGGGGGGACAGGGATAATCAGCCCCAGCATTTT. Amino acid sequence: CSAWGDRDNQPQHF.

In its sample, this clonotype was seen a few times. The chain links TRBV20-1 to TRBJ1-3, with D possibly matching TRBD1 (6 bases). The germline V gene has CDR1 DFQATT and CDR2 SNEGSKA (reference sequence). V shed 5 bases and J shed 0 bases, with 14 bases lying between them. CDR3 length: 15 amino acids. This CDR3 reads CSAVRDTYSGNTIYF. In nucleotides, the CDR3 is TGCAGTGCTGTACGGGACACCTACTCTGGAAACACCATATATTTT.